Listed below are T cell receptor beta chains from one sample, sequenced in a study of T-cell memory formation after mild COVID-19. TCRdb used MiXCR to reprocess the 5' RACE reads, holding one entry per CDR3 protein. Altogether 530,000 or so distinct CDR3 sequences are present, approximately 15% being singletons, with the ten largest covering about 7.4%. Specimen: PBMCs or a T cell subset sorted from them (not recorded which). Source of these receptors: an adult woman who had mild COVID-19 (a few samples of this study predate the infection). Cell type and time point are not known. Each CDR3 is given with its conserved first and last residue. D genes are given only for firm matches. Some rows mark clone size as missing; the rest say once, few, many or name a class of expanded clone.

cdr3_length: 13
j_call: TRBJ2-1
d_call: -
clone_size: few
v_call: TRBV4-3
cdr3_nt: TGCGCCAGCAGTAATCGGAGGGAGAATGAGCAGTTCTTC
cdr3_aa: CASSNRRENEQFF

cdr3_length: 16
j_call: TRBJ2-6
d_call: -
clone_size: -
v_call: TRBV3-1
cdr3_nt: TGTGCCAGCAGCCAAGAGCGGGTAGCCGGGGCCAACGTCCTGACTTTC
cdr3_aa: CASSQERVAGANVLTF

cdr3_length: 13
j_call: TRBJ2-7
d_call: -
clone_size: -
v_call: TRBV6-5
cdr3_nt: TGTGCCACTCGGCTCATGGCGGCGAGCGAGCAGTACTTC
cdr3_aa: CATRLMAASEQYF

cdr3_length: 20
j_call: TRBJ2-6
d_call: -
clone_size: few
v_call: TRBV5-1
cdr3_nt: TGCGCCAGCAGCTTGGATACTAGAAGACCGCCCTGGTCTGGGGCCAACGTCCTGACTTTC
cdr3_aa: CASSLDTRRPPWSGANVLTF

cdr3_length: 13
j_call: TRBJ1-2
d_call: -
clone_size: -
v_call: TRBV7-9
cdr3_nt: TGTGCCAGCAGCTTAGCCGGACAGAATGGCTACACCTTC
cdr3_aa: CASSLAGQNGYTF

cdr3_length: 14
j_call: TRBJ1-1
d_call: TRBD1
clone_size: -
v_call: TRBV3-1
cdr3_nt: TGTGCCAGCAGCCCCCGGGACAGGGGCCTGGAAGCTTTCTTT
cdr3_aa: CASSPRDRGLEAFF

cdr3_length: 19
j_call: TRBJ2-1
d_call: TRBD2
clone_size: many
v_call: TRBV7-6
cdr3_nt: TGTGCCAGCAGCGGCGCGGGACTAGCGGGACTAAGCTCCTACAATGAGCAGTTCTTC
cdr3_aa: CASSGAGLAGLSSYNEQFF

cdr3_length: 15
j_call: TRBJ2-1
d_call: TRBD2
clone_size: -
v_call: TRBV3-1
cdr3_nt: TGTGCCAGCAGCCAAGGGGGACTAGCCTACAATGAGCAGTTCTTC
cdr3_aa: CASSQGGLAYNEQFF

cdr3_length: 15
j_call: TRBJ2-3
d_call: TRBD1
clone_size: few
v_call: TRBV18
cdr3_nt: TGTGCCAGCTCACCACGTATTGGGACAGTCGATACGCAGTATTTT
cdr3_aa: CASSPRIGTVDTQYF

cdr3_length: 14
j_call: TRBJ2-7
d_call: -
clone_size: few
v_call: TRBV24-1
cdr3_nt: TGTGCCACCAGTGATTCATGGGGAACCTACGAGCAGTACTTC
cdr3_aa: CATSDSWGTYEQYF

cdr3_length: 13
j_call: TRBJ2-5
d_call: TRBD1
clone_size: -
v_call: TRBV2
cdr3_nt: TGTGCCAGCAGGACAGGGGGTTCTGAGACCCAGTACTTC
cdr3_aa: CASRTGGSETQYF

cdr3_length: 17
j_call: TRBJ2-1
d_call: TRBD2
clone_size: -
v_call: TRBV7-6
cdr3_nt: TGTGCCAGCAGCTTAGGAGTCGCTAGCGGAAAATACAATGAGCAGTTCTTC
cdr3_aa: CASSLGVASGKYNEQFF

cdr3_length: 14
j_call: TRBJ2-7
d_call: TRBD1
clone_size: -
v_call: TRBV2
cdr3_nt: TGTGCCAGCAGGGACAGGGGTAGCTCCTACGAGCAGTACTTC
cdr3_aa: CASRDRGSSYEQYF

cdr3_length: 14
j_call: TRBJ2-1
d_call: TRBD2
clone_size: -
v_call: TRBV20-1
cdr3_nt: TGCAGTGCCAGACTAGCGGGAGGGTCCAATGAGCAGTTCTTC
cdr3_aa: CSARLAGGSNEQFF

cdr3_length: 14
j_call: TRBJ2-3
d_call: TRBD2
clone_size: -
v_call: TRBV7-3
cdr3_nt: TGTGCCAGCAGCTCTAGCGGGCGGGCAGATACGCAGTATTTT
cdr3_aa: CASSSSGRADTQYF

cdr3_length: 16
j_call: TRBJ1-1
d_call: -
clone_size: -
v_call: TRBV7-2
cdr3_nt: TGTGCCAGCAGCTTAGCTCCCGGGACAATGAACACTGAAGCTTTCTTT
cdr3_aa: CASSLAPGTMNTEAFF

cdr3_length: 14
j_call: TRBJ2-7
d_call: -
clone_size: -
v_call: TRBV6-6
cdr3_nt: TGTGCCAGCAGTTTTCCCGGAGGCGTCTACGAGCAGTACTTC
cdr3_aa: CASSFPGGVYEQYF

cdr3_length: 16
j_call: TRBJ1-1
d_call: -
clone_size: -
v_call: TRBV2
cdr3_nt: TGTGCCAGCAGTGAAAGGGCGCAGCGACCGAACACTGAAGCTTTCTTT
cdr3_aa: CASSERAQRPNTEAFF

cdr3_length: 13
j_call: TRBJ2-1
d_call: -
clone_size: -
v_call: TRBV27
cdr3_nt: TGTGCCAGCGGGACTTTTAAAAACAATGAGCAGTTCTTC
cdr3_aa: CASGTFKNNEQFF

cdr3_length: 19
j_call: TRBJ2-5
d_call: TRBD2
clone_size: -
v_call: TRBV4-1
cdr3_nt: TGCGCCAGCAGCCAGATACTAGCGGGCGTCAGTGCTAGGATGGAGACCCAGTACTTC
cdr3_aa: CASSQILAGVSARMETQYF

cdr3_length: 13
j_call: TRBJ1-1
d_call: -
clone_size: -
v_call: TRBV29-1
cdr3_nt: TGCAGCGTTAGGAAGGGGCTTGGCACTGAAGCTTTCTTT
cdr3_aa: CSVRKGLGTEAFF

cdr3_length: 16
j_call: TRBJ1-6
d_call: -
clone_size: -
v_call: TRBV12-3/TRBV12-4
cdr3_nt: TGTGCCAGCAGTTTAGTCCCCCAGGGCTCAAATTCACCCCTCCACTTT
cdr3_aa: CASSLVPQGSNSPLHF

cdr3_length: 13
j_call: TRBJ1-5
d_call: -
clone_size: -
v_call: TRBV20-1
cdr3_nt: TGCAGTGCTCAAGGACTGTCTTCGTGGCCCCAGCATTTT
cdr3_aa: CSAQGLSSWPQHF

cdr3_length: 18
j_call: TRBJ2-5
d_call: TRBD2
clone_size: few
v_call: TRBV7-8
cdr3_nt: TGTGCCAGCAGCTTATCGGGAGAAGCGGGAGGGTTCGGGGAGACCCAGTACTTC
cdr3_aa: CASSLSGEAGGFGETQYF

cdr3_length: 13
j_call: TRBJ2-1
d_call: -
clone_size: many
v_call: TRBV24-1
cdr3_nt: TGTGCCACCAGTGAGAACAGTATGGCTGAGCAGTTCTTC
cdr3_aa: CATSENSMAEQFF

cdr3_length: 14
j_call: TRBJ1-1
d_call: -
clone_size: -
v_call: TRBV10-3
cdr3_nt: TGTGCCATCAGGAGGGGCAGTATGAACACTGAAGCTTTCTTT
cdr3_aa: CAIRRGSMNTEAFF

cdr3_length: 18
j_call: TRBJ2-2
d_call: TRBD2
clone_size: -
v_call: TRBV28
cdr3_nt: TGTGCCAGCAGTTTTGTAAAGCGGGACCAGTCGAACACCGGGGAGCTGTTTTTT
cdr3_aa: CASSFVKRDQSNTGELFF

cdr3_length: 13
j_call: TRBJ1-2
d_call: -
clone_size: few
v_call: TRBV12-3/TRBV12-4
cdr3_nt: TGTGCCAGCAGGCCGGCAGGGGCAGGGGGCTACACCTTC
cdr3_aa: CASRPAGAGGYTF

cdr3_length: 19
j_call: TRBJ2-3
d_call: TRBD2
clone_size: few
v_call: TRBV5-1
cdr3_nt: TGCGCCAGCAGCTTGGTATGGATAGCGGGAGCCCCTAGCACAGATACGCAGTATTTT
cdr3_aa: CASSLVWIAGAPSTDTQYF

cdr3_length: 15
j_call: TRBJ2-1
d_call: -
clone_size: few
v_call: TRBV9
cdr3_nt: TGTGCCAGCAGCGTATTGGGGATAGGGTACAATGAGCAGTTCTTC
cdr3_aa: CASSVLGIGYNEQFF

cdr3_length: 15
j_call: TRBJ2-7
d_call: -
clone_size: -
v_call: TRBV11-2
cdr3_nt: TGTGCCAGCAGCTTAGGACAAACCGGCGCCTACGAGCAGTACTTC
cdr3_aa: CASSLGQTGAYEQYF

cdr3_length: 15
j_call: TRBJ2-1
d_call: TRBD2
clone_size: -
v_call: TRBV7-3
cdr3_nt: TGTGCCAGCAGCTTCGGGACTAGCGGGAGCAATGAGCAGTTCTTC
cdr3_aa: CASSFGTSGSNEQFF

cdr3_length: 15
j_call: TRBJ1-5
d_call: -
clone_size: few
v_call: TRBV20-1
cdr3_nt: TGCAGTGCTAGTCTGGGGGGAAAAAGCAATCAGCCCCAGCATTTT
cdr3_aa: CSASLGGKSNQPQHF

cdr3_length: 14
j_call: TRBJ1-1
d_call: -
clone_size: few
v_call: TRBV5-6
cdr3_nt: TGTGCCAGCAGCTGGGCCGGGAGACGCACTGAAGCTTTCTTT
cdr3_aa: CASSWAGRRTEAFF

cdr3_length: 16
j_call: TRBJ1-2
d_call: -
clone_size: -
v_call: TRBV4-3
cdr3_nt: TGCGCCAGCAGCTCGACATGGGGGATGGTGGACTATGGCTACACCTTC
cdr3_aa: CASSSTWGMVDYGYTF

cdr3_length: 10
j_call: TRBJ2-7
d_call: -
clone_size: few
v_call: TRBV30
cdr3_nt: TGTGCTTGGGGTGACTACGAGCAGTACTTC
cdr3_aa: CAWGDYEQYF

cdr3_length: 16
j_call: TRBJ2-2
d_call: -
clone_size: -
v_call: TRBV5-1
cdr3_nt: TGCGCCAGCAGCCTCCGTCCGACATCGAACACCGGGGAGCTGTTTTTT
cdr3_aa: CASSLRPTSNTGELFF

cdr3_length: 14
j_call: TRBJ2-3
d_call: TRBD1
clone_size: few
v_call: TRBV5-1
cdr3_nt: TGCGCCAGCGTGCACCGACAGGGATCAGATACGCAGTATTTT
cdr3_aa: CASVHRQGSDTQYF

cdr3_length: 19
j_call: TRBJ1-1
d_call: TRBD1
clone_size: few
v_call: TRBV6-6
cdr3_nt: TGTGCCAGCAGCTGGGCCCGGGGACAGGGGGCGAAACTGAACACTGAAGCTTTCTTT
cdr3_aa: CASSWARGQGAKLNTEAFF

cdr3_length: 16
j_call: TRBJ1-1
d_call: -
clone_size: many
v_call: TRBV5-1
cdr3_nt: TGCGCCAGCAGCCTCGGATTGACGGAGGTGAACACTGAAGCTTTCTTT
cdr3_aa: CASSLGLTEVNTEAFF

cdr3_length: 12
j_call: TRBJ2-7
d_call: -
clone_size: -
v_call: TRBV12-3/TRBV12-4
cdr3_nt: TGTGCCAGCAGTACCTACTTGCCCGAGCAGTACTTC
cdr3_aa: CASSTYLPEQYF

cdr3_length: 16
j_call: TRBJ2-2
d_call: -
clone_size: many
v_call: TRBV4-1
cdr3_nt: TGCGCCAGCAGACCGGCCGGGACACAATACACCGGGGAGCTGTTTTTT
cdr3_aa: CASRPAGTQYTGELFF

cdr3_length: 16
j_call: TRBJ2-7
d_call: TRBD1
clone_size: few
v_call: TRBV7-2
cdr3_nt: TGTGCCAGCAGTTCATTTTCGGGACAGGGGTTCTACGAGCAGTACTTC
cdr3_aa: CASSSFSGQGFYEQYF

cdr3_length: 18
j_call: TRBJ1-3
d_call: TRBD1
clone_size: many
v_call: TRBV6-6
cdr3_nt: TGTGCCAGCAGTCCCGGGACAGCCCTTACCAACTCTGGAAACACCATATATTTT
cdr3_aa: CASSPGTALTNSGNTIYF

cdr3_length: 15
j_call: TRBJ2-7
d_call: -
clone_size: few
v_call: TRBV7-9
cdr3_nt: TGTGCCAGCAGCGGAATTCAGGGTGGGAATAGGGAGCAGTACTTC
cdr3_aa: CASSGIQGGNREQYF

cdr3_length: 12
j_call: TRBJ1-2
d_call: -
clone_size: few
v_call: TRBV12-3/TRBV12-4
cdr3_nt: TGTGCCAGCAGTTTGGGGGAATATGGCTACACCTTC
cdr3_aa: CASSLGEYGYTF

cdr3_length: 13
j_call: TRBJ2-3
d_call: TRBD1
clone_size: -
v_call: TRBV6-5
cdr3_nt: TGTGCCAGCAGACAGGGACAGGCAGATACGCAGTATTTT
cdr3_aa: CASRQGQADTQYF

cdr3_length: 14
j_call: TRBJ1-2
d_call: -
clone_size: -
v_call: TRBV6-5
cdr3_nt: TGTGCCAGCAGTTACTCGCCGTGGAGGGGTGGCTACACCTTC
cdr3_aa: CASSYSPWRGGYTF

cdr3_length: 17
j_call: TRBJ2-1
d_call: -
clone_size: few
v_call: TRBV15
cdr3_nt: TGTGCCACCAGCACACCAGGGGGAGGACTAGTGGGCGATGAGCAGTTCTTC
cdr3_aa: CATSTPGGGLVGDEQFF

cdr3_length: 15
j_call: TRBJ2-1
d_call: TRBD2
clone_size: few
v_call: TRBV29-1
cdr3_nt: TGCAGCGTTGGGATACTAGCGAACACCTACAATGAGCAGTTCTTC
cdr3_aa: CSVGILANTYNEQFF

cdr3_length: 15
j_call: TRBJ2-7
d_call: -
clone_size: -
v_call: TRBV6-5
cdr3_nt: TGTGCCAGCAGTTACTCTTTCGGCTTACCCTACGAGCAGTACTTC
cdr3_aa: CASSYSFGLPYEQYF

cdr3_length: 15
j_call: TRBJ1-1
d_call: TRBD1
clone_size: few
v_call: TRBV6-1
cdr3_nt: TGTGCCAGCAGAGCTTACAGGGGTCTGAACACTGAAGCTTTCTTT
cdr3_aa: CASRAYRGLNTEAFF

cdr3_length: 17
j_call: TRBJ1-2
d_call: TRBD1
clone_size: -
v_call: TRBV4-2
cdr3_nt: TGTGCCAGCAGCCAAGAGTCGGACAGGGAGCTTAACTATGGCTACACCTTC
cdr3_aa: CASSQESDRELNYGYTF